This paragraph reports one TCR beta chain. This sample stems from a study of T-cell memory formation after mild COVID-19. V was trimmed by 3 bases and J by 6 bases, leaving 12 bases between them. Germline V lookup: CDR1 LGHNA, CDR2 YNFKEQ. This CDR3 is 13 amino acids long. After 5'RACE with constant-segment primers, TCR alpha and TCR beta cDNA libraries carrying sample barcodes and UMIs were obtained. TCRdb passed the 5' RACE reads through MiXCR, listing each CDR3 protein once. Of 350,000 to 500,000 distinct CDR3 sequences in the sample, 20% were seen once. Sequencing was performed on PBMCs or a T cell subset sorted from them (not recorded which). This receptor was identified in an adult woman who had mild COVID-19 (a few samples of this study predate the infection). Cell type and time point are not known. The rearrangement uses TRBV4-2 and TRBJ2-7; D might be TRBD1 (6 bases). For the CDR3, the DNA is TGTGCCAGCAGCCAGGATAAAGGGGGCGAGCAGTACTTC. Its protein is CASSQDKGGEQYF.